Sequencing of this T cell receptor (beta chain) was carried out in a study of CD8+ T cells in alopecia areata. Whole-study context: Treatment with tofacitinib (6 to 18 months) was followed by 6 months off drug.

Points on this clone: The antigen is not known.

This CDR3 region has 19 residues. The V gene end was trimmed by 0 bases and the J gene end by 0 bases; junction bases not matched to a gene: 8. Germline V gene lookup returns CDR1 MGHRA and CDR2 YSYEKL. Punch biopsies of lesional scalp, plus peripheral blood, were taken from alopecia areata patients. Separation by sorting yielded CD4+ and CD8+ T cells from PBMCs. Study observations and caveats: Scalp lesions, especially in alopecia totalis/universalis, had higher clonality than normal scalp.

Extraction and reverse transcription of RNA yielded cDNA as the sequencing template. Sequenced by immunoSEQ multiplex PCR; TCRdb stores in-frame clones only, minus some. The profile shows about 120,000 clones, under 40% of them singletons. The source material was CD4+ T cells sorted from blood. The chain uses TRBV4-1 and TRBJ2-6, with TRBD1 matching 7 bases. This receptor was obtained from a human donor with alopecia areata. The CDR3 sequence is CASSQDTARGFSGANVLTF. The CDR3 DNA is TGCGCCAGCAGCCAAGATACGGCCAGGGGGTTCTCTGGGGCCAACGTCCTGACTTTC.